This section outlines one T cell receptor (beta chain) sequence together with its context. What this receptor recognizes is not known. No qualities accompany the bases; no much larger clone lies one base away. CDR1 and CDR2, looked up from the germline V gene (reference sequence), are MNHEY and SMNVEV. The CDR3 goes from the cysteine to the phenylalanine over 11 residues. Here the CDR3 DNA is all that survives: 33 bases in frame from base 1. Here V drops 6 bases and J drops 7 bases, and the junction holds 3 bases not matched to any gene. The protocol used for the library was the immunoSEQ multiplex PCR assay. For the multiplex PCR, a mixture combining 60 forward primers for TCR Vbeta segments and 13 reverse primers for TCR Jbeta segments was used. Amplification of the CDR3 region of rearranged TCR beta genes was performed with a multiplex PCR assay on genomic DNA. The amplified TCR beta libraries were sequenced on the Illumina HiSeq System as 87-base-pair reads. The authors processed their data as follows. In a later analysis, roughly 80 million unique TCR beta chains were counted across the 650 to 750 repertoires, and roughly 11 million of these chains were shared by at least two donors. Raw reads were error-corrected and collapsed into unique sequences by a nearest-neighbor algorithm in which closely related sequences were merged to remove PCR and sequencing errors. V, D and J gene segments were assigned by aligning CDR3 sequences to IMGT reference sequences. For a sequence to be retained, a match of at least six nucleotides to both a V gene segment and a J gene segment was required. Rearrangements were classified as productive when the CDR3 lacked stop codons and remained in frame with V and J, and all other rearrangements were classified as non-productive. Following IMGT convention, CDR3 was defined as the stretch from the second conserved V-encoded cysteine to the conserved J-encoded phenylalanine. The earlier analysis of about 640 of the donors excluded any sequence lacking an unambiguous match to a single V gene segment. An earlier analysis of 587 of the donors called V segments functional above 56.7% productive rearrangements and segregating when the between-donor standard deviation exceeded 5%. A statistical classification framework was developed to diagnose cytomegalovirus status using the catalog of TCR beta chain sequences. A later analysis assigned V and J genes by comparing TCR nucleotide sequences with IMGT/GENE-DB human TR gene sequences. Using the TCRdist pipeline, a later analysis assigned CDR3 sequences along with most-parsimonious VDJ recombination scenarios. A later analysis defined each TCR beta chain by its CDR3 amino acid sequence plus V-gene family, and excluded reads lacking a unique V-gene family. A later analysis removed 592 highly shared, low-generation-probability nucleotide sequences to deal with suspected cross-contamination and a sequencing artifact. A later analysis calculated a clonal expansion index for each public chain from normalized within-repertoire ranks of inferred template counts. In a later analysis, generation probabilities were computed with a VDJ recombination model fitted to out-of-frame rearrangements, and the resulting probabilities were checked against IGoR. Hypergeometric tests were used in a later analysis to score TCR-TCR, TCR-HLA and TCR-CMV co-occurrence, with a repertoire-size bias correction applied to the TCR pairs. A later analysis estimated false discovery rates by permuting HLA or CMV assignments 20 times. In a later analysis, co-occurring TCRs were grouped with DBSCAN, and TCRdist sequence similarity was added when clustering was performed within HLA-allele-positive subsets. For co-occurrence clustering, repertoires with fewer than 30,000 or more than 120,000 public chains were excluded, along with four or five repertoires with anomalous nucleotide sharing. In TCRdb, the immuneACCESS table is reduced to in-frame sequences with V and J assigned. These tables do not hold every clone; where another copy was compared, an unresolved V gene accounts for under half, and the others remain unexplained. The V and J calls and clone size are taken from that table; D and trimming were inferred from the DNA. This sample holds about 120,000 clones; about 80% were observed only once. The ten biggest clones cover about 2.5% of the sample.

The sample belongs to a study of cytomegalovirus exposure and HLA in healthy donors (dated 2017 in TCRdb). For context, the study as a whole: An earlier analysis of about 560 of the donors reported roughly 300 Gb of sequence data and 90 million to 120 million unique TCR beta sequences obtained from about 170 million T cells. The genetic ancestry cluster associated with self-reported Caucasian donors included 81% of the 350 to 500 genotyped donors. Class I and class II HLA loci were covered by the typing at four-digit resolution. An early release covering roughly 580 HLA-typed donors comprised about 310 gigabases of sequencing data and tens of millions of unique TCR sequences. A later analysis re-examined previously published TCR beta repertoires from 610 or so donors and added high-resolution HLA genotyping to investigate patterns of TCR occurrence. Alongside the repertoire data, information on donor age, sex, ethnicity and CMV serostatus was compiled. A later genetic analysis took genome-wide SNP genotypes for about 60% of the roughly 670 donors and used that subset as a discovery cohort. Along with the approximately 700-subject first cohort, a separate validation cohort of more than 90 different subjects was used. Several DR-DQ haplotypes were treated as single units for association and clustering because of strong linkage in the cohort. Typing coverage differed by locus: A, B, C, DRB1 and DQB1 were typed in about 629-630 donors, DQA1 in about 500, DPA1 in approximately 610, and DPB1 in 400 to 490. Every discovery cohort repertoire had been produced on one sequencing platform. The study combined high-throughput TCR immunosequencing, statistical association of individual TCRs with disease status, and machine learning to predict cytomegalovirus infection status. Rather than drawing on any new phenotypic data, the later analysis identified candidate immune exposures from TCR beta sequences and the way those sequences occurred across donors. To decide whether each TCR beta V gene segment behaved as functional or pseudogenic, an earlier analysis of approximately 600 of the donors relied on high-throughput TCR beta sequencing. The T cell repertoires of some 700 subjects were profiled by immunosequencing and related to cytomegalovirus serostatus. On average, approximately 250,000 unique TCR beta nucleotide sequences were sequenced per donor among 300 to 500 genotyped donors of the cohort, with roughly 18% of those sequences being non-productive. The aim of the study was to test whether cataloging public T cell receptors could identify signatures of past pathogen exposure. The paper's findings and limits, for the study overall: At a false discovery rate of 0.05, a later analysis linked under 20,000 TCR beta sequences to specific HLA alleles. A later genetic analysis associated a missense DCLRE1C variant with V-gene and J-gene trimming of TCR beta chains, and an independent cohort replicated the association. Because HLA typing was unavailable for some donors at each locus, only the typed subset was used in association tests. The presence/absence analyses assumed that sequencing depth was roughly uniform across donors, and that assumption may not be true. In a later analysis, TCR association rates were found to vary across HLA loci, with the most associated TCRs seen for DRB1 alleles and the fewest for HLA-C alleles. Across donors, most TCR sequences were observed very rarely, whereas some public TCRs were present in many individuals. In a later genetic analysis, fewer N-insertions in productive TCRs were reported among donors in an Asian-associated ancestry cluster than the roughly 700-donor mean. Compared with equally common non-associated chains, HLA-associated TCR beta chains in a later analysis were more clonally expanded and had lower generation probabilities. A few of the identified cytomegalovirus-associated TCR beta chains were confirmed in vitro to be specific for cytomegalovirus antigens. The only immune exposure information available for the cohort was CMV serostatus. The study gave a list of some 150 TCR beta chains associated with cytomegalovirus. It was suggested by the authors that the approach could potentially be generalized to other disease states and immunological phenotypes. Because the 87-base-pair reads could not distinguish some IMGT-functional V segments, including TRBV6-2 and TRBV6-3, those segments were excluded. Cytomegalovirus status was reported to be diagnosed by the classifier with high specificity and sensitivity in both the original and validation cohorts. In an earlier analysis of about 600 of the donors, most TCR beta V segments appeared in productive rearrangements about 87% or about 30% of the time, broadly matching IMGT annotations. According to a later analysis, parvovirus B19, influenza, CMV and Epstein-Barr virus appeared linked to several top co-occurrence clusters. In this cohort, only TCR beta chains were sequenced, and detectable features were limited by the absence of alpha or paired-chain data. Most CMV-associated TCR beta chains appeared to be HLA-restricted in a later analysis, and the HLA associations seemed to be driven largely by CMV exposure. Assigning TCR associations to individual alleles was difficult when HLA alleles, especially DR and DQ, strongly co-occurred. Correlated functional status among segregating V segments might reflect linkage disequilibrium, but an unknown experimental factor could not be ruled out. A further reported finding was that TCR beta sequences accurately predicted the HLA-A and HLA-B alleles for most subjects in the first cohort. A cluster of highly shared sequence variants was judged likely to be a technical artifact of the sequencing pipeline. Over 15 rarely observed V segments, including chromosome 9 orphons, were excluded from the earlier analysis of approximately 600 of the donors because counts were too low.

The cohort comprised fewer than 700 healthy bone marrow donors. All cohort members were sampled while nominally healthy, although unrecorded immune exposures were likely present. The donor was CMV seropositive and belonged to the group of more than 250 seropositive cohort members. Every donor gave a peripheral blood sample, and the peripheral blood mononuclear cells from that sample were used for TCR beta sequencing. Genomic DNA extraction from the blood cell samples was performed with the Qiagen DNeasy Blood Extraction Kit. This clonotype was obtained from a woman in her thirties or forties in good health and CMV-seropositive. Sequencing used PBMCs. This chain joins TRBV27 to TRBJ2-7; TRBD1 lines up with 7 middle nucleotides. The DNA sequence follows: TGTGCCAGCAGGCAGACAGGGGAGCAGTACTTC. It encodes CASRQTGEQYF.